The TCR beta chain described here comes from a study of T-cell reconstitution after alpha-beta-depleted transplantation in children. This CDR3 comprises 15 residues. V was clipped by 4 bases and J by 7 bases, with 17 bases between them. From germline, CDR1 is LGHNA and CDR2 YSLEER. Unique molecular identifiers were used in preparing the TCRbeta library. TCRdb ran MiXCR on the PCR reads and lists one entry per CDR3 protein. Here the sample spans 220,000 or so distinct CDR3 sequences, less than 9% being singletons. This clonotype came up many times. Its cognate antigen is unknown. Study-wide results and caveats: The study traced high day-60 TCRbeta diversity in some patients to surviving recipient T cells and thymic progenitors. From newly produced T cells came most of the T-cell counts and diversity one year after transplant. Reports say that about two months after transplant, the alpha-beta T cells came out of several hundred graft clones that had expanded.

This clonotype was sampled from a male patient younger than 18 who had a stem cell transplant for acute lymphoblastic leukemia, so the T cells may come from the graft donor. The chain uses TRBV4-3 and TRBJ1-5; D is ambiguous. The sequenced sample was PBMCs, mostly from graft donor cells, obtained 180 days after TCRalphabeta/CD19-depleted stem cell transplant. The CDR3 region has the DNA TGCGCCAGCAGCCTGGAACGCACGGAACGGCAGCCCCAGCATTTT. Amino acids: CASSLERTERQPQHF.